This paragraph reports one TCR beta chain. Its antigen is not known. Each gene name is a mouse one. The sequenced fragment ends 4 residues before the CDR3 boundary, so the rest is inferred from the germline J gene. In each case, RNA was isolated and then reverse transcribed into cDNA as the sequencing template. Measured with immunoSEQ multiplex PCR; TCRdb has only the in-frame clones, and not every one. This sample has more than 250,000 clones and no singletons, with 0.9% to 1.5% in the ten largest. This sample is drawn from a study of CD8+ T cells in alopecia areata. Across the study: The authors grafted skin from roughly 6-12-month-old C3H/HeJ donors with spontaneous alopecia onto roughly 6-11-week-old female C3H/HeJ mice. Study-wide points: Mouse data revealed clearer TCR sharing than patient data did, a gap possibly tied to HLA. Lesional tissue from the scalp (especially in alopecia totalis/universalis) showed higher clonality than normal scalp.

Germline V gives CDR1 FNHDT, CDR2 SITEND (reference sequence). CDR3 length: 17 amino acids. Trimming removed 3 bases from V and 3 bases from J, with 18 bases in between. A sort of pooled cutaneous lymph node cells used CD4, CD8alpha, NKG2D, NKG2ACE and other stains. This chain links TRBV19 with TRBJ2-2, with D maybe TRBD1 (8 bases). This sequence originates from a C3H/HeJ mouse with alopecia areata. This mouse strain has H2-k as its MHC haplotype. Sequenced: CD4+ T cells sorted from a lymph node. CDR3 sequence reads: CASSTAKQGGYTGQLYF. The covered CDR3 bases are TGTGCCAGCAGTACCGCAAAACAGGGGGGCTACACCGGG.